The 16 T cell receptor beta chains listed next were all sequenced from one sample in a study of cytomegalovirus exposure and HLA in healthy donors (dated by TCRdb to 2016 to 2017). The library was produced with the immunoSEQ multiplex PCR assay. A mixture of 60 forward primers for TCR Vbeta segments and 13 reverse primers for TCR Jbeta segments was used in the multiplex PCR. TCRdb mirrors the immuneACCESS table, restricted to in-frame sequences. Some clones are absent from its copies; in checked studies, under half trace to an unresolved V gene, and the reason for the others is unknown. Here the sample has under 70,000 clones; 55% to 80% occur a single time. More than 2% of the sample belongs to the ten largest clones. Sequencing used PBMCs. The receptors derive from a woman in her 30s in good health and CMV-seronegative.

Remarks on this clone: The junction differs from germline at one of its ends, possibly a read error. The V gene is TRBV28, the J gene TRBJ1-6; D gene uncertain. Germline-derived CDR1 and CDR2 are MDHEN and SYDVKM. The CDR3 consists of 18 residues. CDR3 region: CASSVVGQSFSYNSLLHF. In DNA form, the CDR3 reads TGTGCCAGCAGTGTGGTTGGGCAGTCCTTCTCCTATAATTCACTCCTCCACTTT.

This chain connects TRBV4-1 to TRBJ2-2; 8 bases agree with TRBD1. Germline V gene lookup returns CDR1 MGHRA and CDR2 YSYEKL. The CDR3 has 20 amino acids. Losses at the gene ends were 1 base for V and 5 bases for J; bases not matched to a gene: 18. CDR3 bases: TGCGCCAGCAGCCAAGTTCAGTCCCCTCTGGACAGGGTTTGGACCGGGGAGCTGTTTTTT. Its translation is CASSQVQSPLDRVWTGELFF.

The chain combines TRBV5-6 with TRBJ2-3, with TRBD2 identical over 8 bases. The CDR3 totals 18 residues. Trimming took 4 bases from V and 4 from J; bases not matched to a gene: 17. Germline V CDR1 and CDR2: SGHDT, YYEEEE. CDR3 amino acids: CASSIGTREGSLADTQYF. CDR3 DNA sequence: TGTGCCAGCAGCATCGGGACTCGGGAGGGGAGTCTAGCAGATACGCAGTATTTT.

The J gene is TRBJ2-5, the V gene TRBV20-1; tentatively, D is TRBD1 (5 bases). Germline V gene sequence: CDR1 DFQATT, CDR2 SNEGSKA (reference sequence). The CDR3 spans 11 residues. V lost 3 bases and J lost 3, with 5 bases in between. CDR3 nucleotides: TGCAGTGCTAGCAGGGAAGAGACCCAGTACTTC. Protein sequence: CSASREETQYF.

V usage is TRBV18 and J usage is TRBJ1-6; D gene uncertain. Germline V gene sequence: CDR1 KGHSH, CDR2 LQKENI. The CDR3 sequence is 16 residues long. V was cut by 3 bases and J by 7 bases, with 16 bases left in between. CDR3 sequence: CASSPQARSINSPLHF. For the CDR3, the DNA is TGTGCCAGCTCACCCCAAGCCAGGTCAATCAATTCACCCCTCCACTTT.

The chain joins TRBV6-6 to TRBJ2-5, with D perhaps matching TRBD2 (6 bases). The CDR3 extends over 13 amino acids. Looked up from germline, CDR1 is MNHNY and CDR2 is SVGAGI (reference sequence). V lost 2 bases, J lost 3 bases, and 7 bases lay in between. CDR3 DNA sequence: TGTGCCAGCAGTTACCGACTAGAAGAGACCCAGTACTTC. Protein product: CASSYRLEETQYF.

This clone was recorded a few times. The CDR3: CASSAGSGRTDTQYF. CDR3 DNA: TGCGCCAGCAGTGCCGGTAGCGGGAGGACAGATACGCAGTATTTT. The J gene is TRBJ2-3, the V gene TRBV10-1; 10 bases map to TRBD2. The V gene's germline CDR1 is WNHNN and CDR2 SYGVQD (reference sequence). V gave up 4 bases and J gave up 3 bases; unmatched junction bases: 4. This CDR3 spans 15 amino acids.

The DNA of the CDR3 is TGTGCCAGCAGCTCAGGCCGAGGACAGGGGGGTCAAGAGACCCAGTACTTC. It yields the protein CASSSGRGQGGQETQYF. The chain has TRBV7-2 and TRBJ2-5; 10 bases map to TRBD1. Unmatched junction bases numbered 10, after V lost 4 bases and J lost 2 bases. Germline lookup yields CDR1 SGHTA and CDR2 FQGNSA. The CDR3 contains 17 residues. Filled out from reference TRBV7-2 and TRBJ2-5, the complete variable domain reads GAGVSQSPSNKVTEKGKDVELRCDPISGHTALYWYRQSLGQGLEFLIYFQGNSAPDKSGLPSDRFSAERTGGSVSTLTIQRTQQEDSAVYLCASSSGRGQGGQETQYFGPGTRLLVL.

The genes are TRBV2 and TRBJ2-1; 10 bases agree with TRBD2. The CDR3 runs to 15 residues. The ends lost 6 bases at V and 9 bases at J; junction bases unmatched: 11. The V gene's germline CDR1 is SNHLY and CDR2 FYNNEI. The CDR3 reads CASRESSGGYGEQFF. The DNA of the CDR3 is TGTGCCAGCAGAGAAAGTAGCGGGGGGTACGGTGAGCAGTTCTTC.

This clone was seen a few times. This chain connects TRBV6-5 to TRBJ1-2; maybe TRBD1 (5 bases). V shed 6 bases and J shed 5 bases, with 13 bases lying between them. This CDR3 contains 13 residues. Germline V CDR1 and CDR2: MNHEY, SVGAGI. The CDR3 nucleotides read TGTGCCAGCAGGATTGGGGACTCGTATGGCTACACCTTC. Protein sequence: CASRIGDSYGYTF.

The V gene is TRBV11-3, the J gene TRBJ1-1; maybe TRBD1 (5 bases). The V end lost 6 bases, the J end lost 1 base, and 12 bases lay between the germline ends. The CDR3 has 14 amino acids. CDR1 is SGHNT, CDR2 YENEEA, per germline. The CDR3 is CASSVRRGNTEAFF. Here the CDR3 DNA reads TGTGCCAGCAGTGTTCGGAGGGGGAACACTGAAGCTTTCTTT.

The chain employs TRBV5-4 and TRBJ2-2, with 13 positions matching TRBD2. This CDR3 comprises 17 residues. V lost 4 bases to trimming and J lost 1 base; unmatched junction nucleotides: 4. Looked up from germline, CDR1 is SGHNT and CDR2 is YYREEE (reference sequence). CDR3 region: CASSRGLAGENTGELFF. Here the CDR3 DNA reads TGTGCCAGCAGCCGCGGACTAGCGGGGGAGAACACCGGGGAGCTGTTTTTT.

The chain employs TRBV2 and TRBJ2-5, with D tentatively TRBD1 (5 bases). The germline V gene has CDR1 SNHLY and CDR2 FYNNEI. The V and J ends lost 11 bases and 5 bases respectively, with 21 bases between them. The CDR3 spans 14 residues. CDR3 sequence reads: CASFPWQGQETQYF. CDR3 bases: TGTGCCTCCTTCCCCTGGCAGGGCCAGGAGACCCAGTACTTC. Looking up the rest from reference TRBV2 and TRBJ2-5 gives the full variable domain: EPEVTQTPSHQVTQMGQEVILRCVPISNHLYFYWYRQILGQKVEFLVSFYNNEISEKSEIFDDQFSVERPDGSNFTLKIRSTKLEDSAMYFCASFPWQGQETQYFGPGTRLLVL.

The CDR3 protein is CASSPAVGYEQFF. CDR3 bases: TGTGCCAGCAGCCCGGCGGTAGGCTATGAGCAGTTCTTC. The gene calls are TRBV5-4 and TRBJ2-1; unclear D gene. Trimming removed 4 bases from V and 8 bases from J, with 13 bases in between. Germline V gene data show CDR1 as SGHNT and CDR2 as YYREEE (reference sequence). The CDR3 has 13 residues.

The chain carries TRBV7-9 and TRBJ1-2, with 7 bases matching TRBD1. V lost 5 bases to trimming and J lost 1 base; unmatched junction nucleotides: 7. This CDR3 region has 15 residues. Germline V lookup: CDR1 SEHNR, CDR2 FQNEAQ (reference sequence). CDR3 in amino acids: CASSGGQIFNYGYTF. CDR3 bases: TGTGCCAGCAGCGGGGGACAGATTTTTAACTATGGCTACACCTTC.

This clone has more than one count but fewer than ten. The chain has TRBV28 and TRBJ1-6, with 8 bases matching TRBD1. This CDR3 has 17 amino acids. J was trimmed by 4 bases and V by 3 bases; bases with no gene match: 8. Germline V CDR1 and CDR2: MDHEN, SYDVKM. This CDR3 is CASSFQGAPEYNSPLHF. CDR3 nucleotides: TGTGCCAGCAGTTTCCAGGGGGCGCCCGAATATAATTCACCCCTCCACTTT.